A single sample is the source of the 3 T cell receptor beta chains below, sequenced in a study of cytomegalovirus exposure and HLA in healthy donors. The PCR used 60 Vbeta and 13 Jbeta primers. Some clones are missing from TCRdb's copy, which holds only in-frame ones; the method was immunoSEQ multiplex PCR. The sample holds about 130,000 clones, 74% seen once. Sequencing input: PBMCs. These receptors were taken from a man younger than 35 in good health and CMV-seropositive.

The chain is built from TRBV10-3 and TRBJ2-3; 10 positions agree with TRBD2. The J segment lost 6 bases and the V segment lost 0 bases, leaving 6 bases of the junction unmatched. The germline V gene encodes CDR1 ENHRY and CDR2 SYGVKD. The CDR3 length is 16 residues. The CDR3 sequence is CAISESSGGAVDTQYF. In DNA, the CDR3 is TGTGCCATCAGTGAGTCGAGCGGGGGGGCGGTGGATACGCAGTATTTT.

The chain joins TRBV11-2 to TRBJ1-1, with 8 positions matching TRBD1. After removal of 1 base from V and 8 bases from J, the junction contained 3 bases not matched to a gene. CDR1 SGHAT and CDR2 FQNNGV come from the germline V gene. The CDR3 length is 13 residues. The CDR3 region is CASSLANRGEAFF. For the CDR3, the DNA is TGTGCCAGCAGCTTAGCCAACAGGGGGGAAGCTTTCTTT.

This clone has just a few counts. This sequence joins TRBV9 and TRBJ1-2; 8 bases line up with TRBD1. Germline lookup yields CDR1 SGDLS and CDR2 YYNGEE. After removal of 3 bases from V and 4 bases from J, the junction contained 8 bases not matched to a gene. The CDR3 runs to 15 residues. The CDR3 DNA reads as TGTGCCAGCAGCGATCAGGACAGGGACTTCTATGGCTACACCTTC. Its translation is CASSDQDRDFYGYTF.